The 13 T cell receptor beta chains below come from one sample, sequenced in a study of T-cell reconstitution after alpha-beta-depleted transplantation in children. The library targeted TCRbeta and was prepared with unique molecular identifiers. TCRdb re-called the PCR reads with MiXCR, one entry per CDR3 protein. The sample lists about 640,000 distinct CDR3 sequences, about 15% occurring once. The material was PBMCs from the stem cell graft donor, obtained from the stem cell graft. The receptors come from a human donor who donated a stem cell graft to a child with acute myeloid leukemia.

The table lists this clonotype with a few counts. The V gene is TRBV6-1, the J gene TRBJ1-1; D call uncertain. Germline V gives CDR1 MNHNS, CDR2 SASEGT. V gave up 5 bases and J gave up 1 base, with 11 bases separating them. The CDR3 runs 14 residues. In nucleotides, the CDR3 is TGTGCCAGCAGTCCCCACGTATCGAACACTGAAGCTTTCTTT. This codes for CASSPHVSNTEAFF.

This clonotype was seen more than once but under ten times. The CDR3 region is CATSRDVTGRYEQYF. CDR3 DNA: TGTGCCACCAGCAGAGATGTGACAGGGCGATACGAGCAGTACTTC. The chain links TRBV15 to TRBJ2-7, with 7 bases that match TRBD1. Unmatched junction bases numbered 6, after V lost 0 bases and J lost 4 bases. In germline, CDR1 is LNHNV, CDR2 YYDKDF (reference sequence). This CDR3 spans 15 amino acids.

This clonotype appeared many times. This rearrangement joins TRBV6-1 to TRBJ1-6; TRBD1 is a possible D gene (6 bases). The V end was cut by 10 bases, the J end by 4 bases, with 14 bases between. Germline V gene sequence: CDR1 MNHNS, CDR2 SASEGT. CDR3 length: 14 residues. The CDR3 region is CATFTGNYNSPLHF. CDR3 in DNA: TGTGCCACCTTTACAGGGAATTATAATTCACCCCTCCACTTT.

V is TRBV28 and J is TRBJ2-7; D may be TRBD1 (6 bases). Between the trimmed V and J ends, which lost 6 bases and 6 bases, there was a span of 12 bases. Germline V gene data show CDR1 as MDHEN and CDR2 as SYDVKM. The CDR3 runs 12 residues. CDR3 in amino acids: CASSLRGAEQYV. For the CDR3, the DNA is TGTGCCAGCAGCCTCAGGGGAGCCGAGCAGTACGTC.

There are many counts of this clonotype. The V and J genes are TRBV29-1 and TRBJ2-6; D uncertain. Trimming pared 3 bases from V and 0 bases from J, leaving 3 bases between. The CDR3 loop spans 13 amino acids. Germline lookup yields CDR1 SQVTM and CDR2 ANQGSEA. CDR3 sequence reads: CSVESSGANVLTF. DNA of the CDR3: TGCAGCGTTGAGAGCTCTGGGGCCAACGTCCTGACTTTC.

The V gene is TRBV25-1, the J gene TRBJ1-6; perhaps TRBD1 as D (6 bases). The germline V gene encodes CDR1 MGHDK and CDR2 SYGVNS. The CDR3 has 14 residues. The germline V and J ends were trimmed by 0 bases and 13 bases, with 13 bases remaining between them. CDR3 coding DNA: TGTGCCAGCAGTGAATATTTTTCGGACAGTCCCCTCCACTTT. Its translation is CASSEYFSDSPLHF. The full variable domain, rest sourced from reference TRBV25-1 and TRBJ1-6, is EADIYQTPRYLVIGTGKKITLECSQTMGHDKMYWYQQDPGMELHLIHYSYGVNSTEKGDLSSESTVSRIRTEHFPLTLESARPSHTSQYLCASSEYFSDSPLHFGNGTRLTVT.

This clonotype was detected ten times or more. V is TRBV29-1 and J is TRBJ1-1; maybe TRBD1 (5 bases). CDR3 length equals 13 residues. V gave up 1 base and J gave up 0 bases, with 6 bases separating them. Germline V gene sequence: CDR1 SQVTM, CDR2 ANQGSEA. The CDR3: CSVEGTMNTEAFF. The CDR3, as DNA: TGCAGCGTTGAAGGGACAATGAACACTGAAGCTTTCTTT.

The V call is TRBV11-2, the J call TRBJ2-5, with TRBD1 matching over 9 bases. Germline CDR1 and CDR2: SGHAT and FQNNGV. The CDR3 has 14 residues. V shed 4 bases, J shed 2 bases, and the junction held 2 bases outside the gene matches. This chain's CDR3 is CASSSGTGQETQYF. CDR3 DNA sequence: TGTGCCAGCAGCTCCGGGACAGGGCAAGAGACCCAGTACTTC.

This clonotype has a count of ten or more. The J gene is TRBJ1-5, the V gene TRBV18; D is undetermined. Trimming left V 1 base short and J 3 bases short, with 7 bases between. The CDR3 totals 14 residues. Germline loops: CDR1 KGHSH, CDR2 LQKENI. CDR3 in DNA: TGTGCCAGCTCACCACAAGGGCCCAATCAGCCCCAGCATTTT. Translation gives CASSPQGPNQPQHF.

The gene calls are TRBV7-2 and TRBJ2-1; 15 positions match TRBD2. With V trimmed by 6 bases and J by 10 bases, 7 bases remained unmatched. This CDR3 contains 15 residues. Per the germline V gene, CDR1 is SGHTA and CDR2 is FQGNSA. The CDR3 reads CASREGTSGGWEQFF. CDR3 coding DNA: TGTGCCAGCAGGGAAGGGACTAGCGGGGGGTGGGAGCAGTTCTTC.

In its sample, this clonotype was seen many times. V gene TRBV6-1 combines with J gene TRBJ1-2, with 9 nucleotides matching TRBD1. CDR3 length equals 15 residues. The junction had 7 bases not matched to a gene; V was cut back by 6 bases and J by 2 bases. Germline V lookup: CDR1 MNHNS, CDR2 SASEGT. The CDR3 sequence is CASRKDRGINYGYTF. The CDR3 DNA is TGTGCCAGCAGAAAAGACAGGGGGATCAACTATGGCTACACCTTC.

This clonotype was picked up many times. The rearrangement joins TRBV13 to TRBJ2-3, with no clear D. The CDR3 has 11 amino acids. V was cut by 8 bases and J by 6 bases, with 9 bases left in between. Germline V CDR1 and CDR2: PRHDT, FYEKMQ (reference sequence). CDR3 amino acids: CASQRMDTQYF. CDR3 nucleotide sequence: TGTGCCAGCCAAAGGATGGATACGCAGTATTTT.

At least ten counts were recorded for this clonotype. The chain has TRBV29-1 and TRBJ2-5; D remains unclear. Trimming cost V 8 bases and J 2 bases, with 12 bases left between them. The CDR3 length is 12 residues. Germline V CDR1 and CDR2: SQVTM, ANQGSEA. DNA for the CDR3: TGCAGCTCAATGGGCAGACAAGAGACCCAGTACTTC. Amino acids: CSSMGRQETQYF.